The rows below give T cell receptor beta chains drawn from one sample of a study of T cell clonotyping in hematopoietic cell transplantation. Data came from immunoSEQ multiplex PCR; TCRdb stores just in-frame clones and leaves some out. This table has about 6,100 clones, approximately 30% appearing once. Sequenced here: peripheral blood mononuclear cells, sampled 30 days after allogeneic stem cell transplant. These receptors were collected from a female patient aged 50-65 years who had an allogeneic stem cell transplant from an unrelated donor, so the T cells may come from the graft donor. Some clones in this sample may be carry-over from other donors' samples. CDR3s include the opening cysteine and the closing phenylalanine or tryptophan. A D gene is named only where the DNA matches it firmly. Clone size appears in some rows only: once, few, many, or a class for an expanded clone.

j_gene	abundance	v_gene	d_gene	CDR3aa	CDR3nt
TRBJ1-2	.	TRBV6-5	.	CASSYSPTGTNYGYTF	TGTGCCAGCAGTTACTCGCCGACAGGTACTAACTATGGCTACACCTTC
TRBJ2-2	.	TRBV25-1	TRBD1	CASSAADRGWLNTGELFF	TGTGCCAGCAGTGCCGCGGACAGGGGATGGCTGAACACCGGGGAGCTGTTTTTT
TRBJ2-7	once	TRBV14	.	CASSPTGSYEQYF	TGTGCCAGCAGCCCAACGGGGTCCTACGAGCAGTACTTC
TRBJ1-4	.	TRBV29-1	.	CSVGSGEGGKLFF	TGCAGCGTTGGATCAGGGGAGGGTGGAAAACTGTTTTTT
TRBJ1-2	few	TRBV6-5	.	CATRGGRAGGYTF	TGTGCTACCAGAGGAGGTCGAGCGGGGGGCTACACCTTC
TRBJ2-5	.	TRBV6-1	TRBD1	CASSDVGQGAETQYF	TGTGCCAGCAGTGATGTAGGGCAGGGGGCTGAGACCCAGTACTTC
TRBJ2-3	few	TRBV9	.	CASSTGTGDGTDTQYF	TGTGCCAGCAGCACCGGGACTGGCGACGGCACAGATACGCAGTATTTT
TRBJ2-7	.	TRBV30	.	CAWSFPHEQYF	TGTGCCTGGAGTTTCCCGCACGAGCAGTACTTC
TRBJ1-5	.	TRBV28	.	CASSFGSGGQPQHF	TGTGCCAGCAGTTTCGGCTCTGGGGGTCAGCCCCAGCATTTT
TRBJ1-1	.	TRBV30	TRBD1	CAWSVLSRGTEAFF	TGTGCCTGGAGTGTGTTATCCAGGGGGACTGAAGCTTTCTTT
TRBJ2-7	.	TRBV30	.	CAWRQQAATREQYF	TGTGCCTGGAGGCAGCAGGCAGCAACTCGCGAGCAGTACTTC
TRBJ2-7	.	TRBV7-2	.	CATGGAGASYEQYF	TGTGCCACCGGCGGGGCGGGGGCCTCCTACGAGCAGTACTTC
TRBJ1-3	once	TRBV30	TRBD1	CAWSGGTGWNTIYF	TGTGCCTGGAGTGGAGGGACAGGGTGGAACACCATATATTTT
TRBJ2-7	.	TRBV29-1	TRBD2	CSVIAGGRSYEQYF	TGCAGCGTTATAGCGGGGGGGCGGTCCTACGAGCAGTACTTC
TRBJ2-1	few	TRBV19	TRBD2	CASSKTSGSYNEQFF	TGTGCCAGTAGTAAGACTAGCGGATCCTACAATGAGCAGTTCTTC
TRBJ1-4	.	TRBV30	.	CAWRTGEKLFF	TGTGCCTGGAGGACGGGGGAAAAACTGTTTTTT
TRBJ2-1	.	TRBV4-3	.	CASGRYNEQFF	TGCGCCAGCGGCCGATACAATGAGCAGTTCTTC
TRBJ1-4	.	TRBV30	TRBD1	CAWRDRGREKLFF	TGTGCCTGGAGGGACAGGGGGCGGGAAAAACTGTTTTTT
TRBJ2-7	.	TRBV29-1	.	CSVLTRALEQYF	TGCAGCGTTCTGACGAGGGCATTAGAGCAGTACTTC
TRBJ1-5	.	TRBV30	.	CAWSAGRESNQPQHF	TGTGCCTGGAGTGCGGGCAGGGAAAGCAATCAGCCCCAGCATTTT
TRBJ2-7	few	TRBV30	TRBD1	CAWSGGTGGYEQYF	TGTGCCTGGAGTGGAGGGACAGGGGGGTACGAGCAGTACTTC
TRBJ2-1	.	TRBV9	.	CASSALPGSYNEQFF	TGTGCCAGCAGCGCGCTCCCCGGGAGTTACAATGAGCAGTTCTTC
TRBJ2-7	few	TRBV6-5	.	CASSTGFNEQYF	TGTGCCAGCAGTACGGGGTTCAACGAGCAGTACTTC
TRBJ2-7	.	TRBV6-6	.	CASSYELQSYF	TGTGCCAGCAGTTACGAGTTGCAGTCGTACTTC
TRBJ1-2	.	TRBV30	.	CAWAQGLGGYTF	TGTGCCTGGGCCCAGGGGTTAGGTGGCTACACCTTC
TRBJ2-7	few	TRBV30	.	CAWSGFGGRLAYEQYF	TGTGCCTGGAGTGGGTTTGGTGGCAGGCTCGCCTACGAGCAGTACTTC
TRBJ1-2	large	TRBV6-5	.	CASSLGGDGYTF	TGTGCCAGCAGCTTGGGGGGGGATGGCTACACCTTC